This paragraph covers one T cell receptor beta chain sequence. This specimen includes other DNA sequences encoding the same CDR3. Deletions cut 0 bases from V and 7 bases from J, with 4 bases between. Germline loops: CDR1 SGDLS, CDR2 YYNGEE. The CDR3 has 12 residues. These data are taken from a study of OX40 agonist ivuxolimab in advanced cancers. In the study overall: The drug used for patients, ivuxolimab, was an agonistic anti-OX40 (CD134) antibody. The dose of intravenous ivuxolimab that patients received every 2 weeks ranged from 0.01 to 10 mg/kg.

The table came from immunoSEQ multiplex PCR; TCRdb's copy has only in-frame clones and leaves some out. The table records over 80,000 clones, 70% to 90% of them present only once. The rearrangement uses TRBV9 and TRBJ2-2; no clear D. Source: CD4+ or CD8+ T cells sorted from blood, taken in a trial of the OX40 agonist ivuxolimab. This sequence was found in an adult with an advanced solid tumor such as melanoma, head and neck, liver or kidney cancer. The CDR3 bases are TGTGCCAGCAGCGTAGAAGTCGGGGAGCTGTTTTTT. It codes for CASSVEVGELFF.